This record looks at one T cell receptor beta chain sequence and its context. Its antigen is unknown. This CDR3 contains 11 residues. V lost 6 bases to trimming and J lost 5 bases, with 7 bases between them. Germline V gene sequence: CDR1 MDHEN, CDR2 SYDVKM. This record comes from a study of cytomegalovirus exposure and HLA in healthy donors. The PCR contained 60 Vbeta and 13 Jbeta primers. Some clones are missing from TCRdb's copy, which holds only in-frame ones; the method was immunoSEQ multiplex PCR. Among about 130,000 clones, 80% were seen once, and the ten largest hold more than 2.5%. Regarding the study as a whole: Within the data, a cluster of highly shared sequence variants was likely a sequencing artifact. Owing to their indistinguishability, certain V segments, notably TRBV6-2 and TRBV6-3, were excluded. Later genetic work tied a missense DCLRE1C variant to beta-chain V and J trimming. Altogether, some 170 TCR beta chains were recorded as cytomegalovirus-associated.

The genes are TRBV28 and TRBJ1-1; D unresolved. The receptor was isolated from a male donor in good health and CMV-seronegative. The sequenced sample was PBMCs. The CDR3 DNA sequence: TGTGCCAGCAGGAGGAGTACTGAAGCTTTCTTT. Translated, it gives CASRRSTEAFF.